This paragraph covers one TCR beta chain sequence. This may arise from a read error, as a much more abundant clone is one base away. CDR3 length equals 9 residues. The V end was cut by 9 bases, the J end by 5 bases, with 4 bases between. The V gene's germline CDR1 is SNHLY and CDR2 FYNNEI. This specimen belongs to a study of T-cell memory formation after mild COVID-19. TCRdb re-called the 5' RACE reads through MiXCR, storing one row per CDR3 protein. The data hold approximately 350,000 distinct CDR3 sequences, with approximately 14% observed a single time. The sequenced material came from PBMCs or a T cell subset sorted from them (not recorded which). The rearrangement joins TRBV2 to TRBJ2-5; D ambiguous. The clonotype comes from a man between 18 and 35 years old who had mild COVID-19 (a few samples of this study predate the infection). Cell type and time point are not known. The CDR3 DNA reads as TGTGCCAGAGGGGAGACCCAGTACTTC. Translating gives CARGETQYF.